The 10 T cell receptor beta chains reported below all come from one sample, sequenced in a study of CD4 and CD8 cells across lung adenocarcinoma regions. Via MiXCR, TCRdb re-called the PCR reads, giving one row per CDR3 protein. Found here are about 10,000 distinct CDR3 sequences, approximately 46% of them singletons; the top ten hold roughly a third. The sequencing input was CD8+ T cells from the margin of a lung tumor. Source of these receptors: a male donor with lung adenocarcinoma. The CD4 and CD8 labels of this study may be unreliable.

By share of the sample, this clonotype is medium-sized. CDR3 nucleotides: TGTGCCAGCAGTGAACGAGTAGCGGGGGCCAAGGGAGACATTCAGTACTTC. Residues: CASSERVAGAKGDIQYF. The gene calls are TRBV6-1 and TRBJ2-4; 9 positions match TRBD2. The CDR3 spans 17 residues. Trimming took 2 bases from V and 8 from J; bases not matched to a gene: 13. Germline loops: CDR1 MNHNS, CDR2 SASEGT.

Comment on this clonotype: No conserved phenylalanine or tryptophan ends this CDR3, so it is likely a read error. No DNA is shown, since the ends of the CDR3 on it are uncertain; the CDR3 is the one TCRdb lists. The CDR3 protein is CARGLAGGQETQFS. The rearrangement uses TRBV25-1 and TRBJ2-5; the table's D gene call, TRBD2, was not cross checked with the DNA. Germline assignment: CDR1 MGHDK and CDR2 SYGVNS. The CDR3 is 14 amino acids long, termini counted.

This clonotype appeared many times. The chain has TRBV27 and TRBJ1-6, with D perhaps matching TRBD1 (5 bases). The germline V gene has CDR1 MNHEY and CDR2 SMNVEV (reference sequence). Trimming shortened V by 8 bases and J by 9 bases, and 29 bases separated the two germline ends. The CDR3 extends over 18 amino acids. The CDR3 DNA is TGTGCCAGCCGCGACCGACCCCGGGACGGGGTCCGAGTTTCACCCCTCCACTTT. Its translation is CASRDRPRDGVRVSPLHF.

V is TRBV6-1 and J is TRBJ2-5; 8 bases map to TRBD1. The DNA end lines up better with TRBJ2-7; the J call may be wrong. This CDR3 is built from 12 residues. The germline CDR1 and CDR2 sequences are MNHNS and SASEGT. The CDR3 nucleotides are TGTGCCAGCCGGACAGGGTCGTACGAGCAGTACTTC. Its translation: CASRTGSYEQYF.

This rearrangement joins TRBV3-1 to TRBJ2-1; tentatively, D is TRBD1 or TRBD2 (5 bases each). The DNA matches TRBJ2-5 better at its end, which makes the J call doubtful. Germline CDR1 LGHDT, CDR2 YNNKEL (reference sequence). The CDR3 runs to 16 residues. The CDR3 region has the DNA TGTGCCAGCAGCACGGGACGAACCACTATGGCGGAGACCCAGTACTTC. Translation gives CASSTGRTTMAETQYF.

V is TRBV7-2 and J is TRBJ2-6; D is ambiguous. The germline V and J ends were trimmed by 5 bases and 1 base, with 6 bases remaining between them. The CDR3 has 14 amino acids. CDR1 is SGHTA and CDR2 is FQGNSA in the germline V gene. The CDR3 DNA reads TGTGCCAGCAGCCAAAAATCTGGGGCCAACGTCCTGACTTTC. It encodes CASSQKSGANVLTF.

This sequence joins TRBV12-3 or TRBV12-4 and TRBJ2-4; no clear D gene. V gave up 4 bases and J gave up 13 bases, with 23 bases separating them. This CDR3 is built from 15 residues. The CDR3 nucleotides read TGTGCCAGCAGTTCATACGCCGGACCTAACAATATGCAGTACTTC. It encodes CASSSYAGPNNMQYF.

This clonotype is labeled medium-sized (0.01 to 0.1%). The CDR3 DNA reads TGTGCCAGCAGTGCAGACCAGATAAGCACAGATACGCAGTATTTT. Amino acids: CASSADQISTDTQYF. The chain couples TRBV12-3 or TRBV12-4 to TRBJ2-3; D is unresolved. The CDR3 length is 15 residues. V was pared by 5 bases and J by 0 bases, with 12 bases between.

J is TRBJ2-5 and V is TRBV5-1; D might be TRBD2 (5 bases). The end of the DNA fits TRBJ2-1 better, so the J call may be wrong. The CDR3 consists of 15 residues. From germline, CDR1 is SGHRS and CDR2 YFSETQ. CDR3 sequence: CASSLDSNAYNEQFF. The CDR3 nucleotides read TGCGCCAGCAGCCTGGACTCAAACGCCTACAATGAGCAGTTCTTC.

This chain's CDR3 is CASSYSRGGAGQETQYF. The DNA of the CDR3 is TGTGCCAGCAGTTACTCGAGAGGCGGGGCGGGGCAAGAGACCCAGTACTTC. The rearrangement joins TRBV6-5 to TRBJ2-5, with D perhaps matching TRBD2 (6 bases). Germline V CDR1 and CDR2: MNHEY, SVGAGI. The CDR3 spans 17 residues. Trimming took off 0 bases at V and 2 bases at J, with 16 bases between the two ends.